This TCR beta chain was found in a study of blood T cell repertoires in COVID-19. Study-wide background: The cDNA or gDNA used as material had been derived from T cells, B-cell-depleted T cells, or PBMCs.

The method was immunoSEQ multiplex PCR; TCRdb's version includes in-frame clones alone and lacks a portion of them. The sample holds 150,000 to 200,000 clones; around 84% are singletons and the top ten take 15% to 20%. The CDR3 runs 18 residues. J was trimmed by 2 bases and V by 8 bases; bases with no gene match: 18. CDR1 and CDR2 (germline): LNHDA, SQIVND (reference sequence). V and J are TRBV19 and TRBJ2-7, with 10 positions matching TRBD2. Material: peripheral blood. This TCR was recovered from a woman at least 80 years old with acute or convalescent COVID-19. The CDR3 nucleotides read TGTGCCAGTTCACTTGGGGTAGCGGGGGGCCGTCACGCCTACGAGCAGTACTTC. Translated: CASSLGVAGGRHAYEQYF. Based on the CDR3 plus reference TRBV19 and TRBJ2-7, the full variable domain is DGGITQSPKYLFRKEGQNVTLSCEQNLNHDAMYWYRQDPGQGLRLIYYSQIVNDFQKGDIAEGYSVSREKKESFPLTVTSAQKNPTAFYLCASSLGVAGGRHAYEQYFGPGTRLTVT.